This TCR beta chain was retrieved from a study of CD8 T cells in ankylosing spondylitis. Study-wide results and limits: A number of the motif variants had already been described in reactive arthritis synovial fluid and blood. Those disease-linked clones were CD8+; they were also relatively rare in peripheral blood. Researchers reportedly found disease-linked clones significantly enriched in matched ankylosing spondylitis synovial fluid. About 8 highly homologous variants made up a TCR beta motif, and this motif appeared characteristic of ankylosing spondylitis blood.

This clonotype was detected only a few times. What it binds is unknown. The CDR3 length is 13 residues. The germline gives CDR1 SGHRS, CDR2 YFSETQ. J lost 6 bases, V lost 4 bases, and 4 bases had no gene match. TCRdb independently ran MiXCR on the 5' RACE reads; one entry per CDR3 protein. The repertoire has some 130,000 distinct CDR3 sequences, roughly 13% of them found once; the top ten carry approximately 3.1%. This receptor was obtained from a female donor with ankylosing spondylitis or in good health (not recorded which). The sample was blood, either unsorted or a sorted T cell fraction (not recorded which). The chain recombines TRBV5-1 with TRBJ2-3, with 8 bases fitting TRBD1. In DNA, the CDR3 is TGCGCCAGCAGCCCGGACAGGGCGGATACGCAGTATTTT. This gives the protein CASSPDRADTQYF.